The clone carrying this T cell receptor (beta chain) was picked up one time. This entry is derived from a study of blood T cell repertoires in COVID-19. Study-level information: Researchers got acute and convalescent COVID-19 samples from the United States, Italy and Spain. Sample material is recorded as cDNA or gDNA derived from T cells, B-cell-depleted T cells, or PBMCs.

Original data processing: The authors estimated nucleated cell counts from reference gene primer amplification. Sequencing was performed with immunoSEQ multiplex PCR; in TCRdb, only in-frame clones are kept and a portion is missing. That table gives V, J and clone size, and the DNA gave D and trimming. The sample yields 70,000 to 90,000 clones, about 85% seen once. CDR3 size: 13 residues. Germline loops: CDR1 SNHLY, CDR2 FYNNEI. Trimming cost V 4 bases and J 8 bases, with 11 bases left between them. The chain combines TRBV2 with TRBJ1-4, with D unresolved. This clonotype was sampled from a man aged 60 to 75 with acute or convalescent COVID-19. Sequenced input: peripheral blood. The CDR3 DNA follows: TGTGCCAGCAGTGTGAATAGCGGGGAAAAACTGTTTTTT. It encodes CASSVNSGEKLFF.